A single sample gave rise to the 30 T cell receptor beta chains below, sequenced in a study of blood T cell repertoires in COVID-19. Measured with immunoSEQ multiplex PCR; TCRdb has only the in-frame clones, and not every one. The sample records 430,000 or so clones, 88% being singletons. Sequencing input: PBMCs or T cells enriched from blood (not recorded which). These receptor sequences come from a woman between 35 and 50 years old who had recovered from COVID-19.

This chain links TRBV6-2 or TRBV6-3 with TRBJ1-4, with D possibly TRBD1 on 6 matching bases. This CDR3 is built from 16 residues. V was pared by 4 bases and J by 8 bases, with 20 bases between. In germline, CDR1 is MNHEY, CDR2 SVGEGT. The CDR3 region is CASSSVLDSAAEKLFF. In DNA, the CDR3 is TGTGCCAGCAGTTCCGTTTTGGACAGCGCCGCCGAAAAACTGTTTTTT.

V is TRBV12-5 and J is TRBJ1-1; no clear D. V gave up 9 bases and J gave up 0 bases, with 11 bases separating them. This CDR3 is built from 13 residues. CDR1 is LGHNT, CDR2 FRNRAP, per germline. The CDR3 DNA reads TGTGCTAGCGGACTGAACATGAACACTGAAGCTTTCTTT. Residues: CASGLNMNTEAFF.

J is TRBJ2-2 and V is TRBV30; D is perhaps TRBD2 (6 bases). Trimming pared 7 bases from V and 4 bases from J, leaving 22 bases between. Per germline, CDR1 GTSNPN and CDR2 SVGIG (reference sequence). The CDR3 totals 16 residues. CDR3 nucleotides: TGTGCCTCTGGGACTTTTAGCACACAAGTCACCGGGGAGCTGTTTTTT. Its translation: CASGTFSTQVTGELFF.

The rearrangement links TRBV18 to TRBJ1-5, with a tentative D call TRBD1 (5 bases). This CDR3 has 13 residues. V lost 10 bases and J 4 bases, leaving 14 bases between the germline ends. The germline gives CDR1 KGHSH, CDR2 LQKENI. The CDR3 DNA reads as TGTGCCACGACGGGGGGGTCAAATCAGCCCCAGCATTTT. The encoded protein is CATTGGSNQPQHF.

CDR3 nucleotides: TGCAGCGTGTGGCTCGGGGAAGCTTTCTTT. Translated: CSVWLGEAFF. V usage is TRBV29-1 and J usage is TRBJ1-1; D is ambiguous. The CDR3 loop spans 10 amino acids. With 6 bases removed from V and 8 bases from J, the gap between germline ends came to 10 bases. Germline CDR1 SQVTM, CDR2 ANQGSEA.

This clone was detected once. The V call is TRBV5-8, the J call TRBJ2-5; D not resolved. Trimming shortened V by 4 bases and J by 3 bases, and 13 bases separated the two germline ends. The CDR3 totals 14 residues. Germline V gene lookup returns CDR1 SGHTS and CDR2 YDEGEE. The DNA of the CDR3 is TGTGCCAGCAGCCTAGAGTTCGGCGAAGAGACCCAGTACTTC. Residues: CASSLEFGEETQYF.

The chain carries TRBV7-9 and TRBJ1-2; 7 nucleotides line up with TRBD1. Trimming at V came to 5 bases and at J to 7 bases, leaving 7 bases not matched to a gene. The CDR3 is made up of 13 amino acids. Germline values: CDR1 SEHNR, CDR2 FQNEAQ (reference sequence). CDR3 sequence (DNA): TGTGCCAGCAGCGCCGGGACAGCCGGTGGCTACACCTTC. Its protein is CASSAGTAGGYTF.

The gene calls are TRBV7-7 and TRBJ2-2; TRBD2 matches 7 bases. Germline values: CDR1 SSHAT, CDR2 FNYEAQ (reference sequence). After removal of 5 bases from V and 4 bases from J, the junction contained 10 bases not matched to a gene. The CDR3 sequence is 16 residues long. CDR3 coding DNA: TGTGCCAGCAGCCTACGGCCGGGACTAACCACCGGGGAGCTGTTTTTT. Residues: CASSLRPGLTTGELFF.

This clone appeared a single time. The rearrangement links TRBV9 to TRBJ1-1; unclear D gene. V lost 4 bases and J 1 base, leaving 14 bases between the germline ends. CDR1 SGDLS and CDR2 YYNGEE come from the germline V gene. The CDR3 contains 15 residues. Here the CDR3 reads CASSPDAGPNTEAFF. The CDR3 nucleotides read TGTGCCAGCAGCCCCGACGCAGGCCCGAACACTGAAGCTTTCTTT.

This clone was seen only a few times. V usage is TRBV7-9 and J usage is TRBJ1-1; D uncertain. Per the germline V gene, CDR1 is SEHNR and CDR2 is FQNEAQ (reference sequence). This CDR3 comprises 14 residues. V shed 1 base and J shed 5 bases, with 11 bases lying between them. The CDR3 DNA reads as TGTGCCAGCAGCTTAGGGGAGGGTTTAACTGAAGCTTTCTTT. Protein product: CASSLGEGLTEAFF. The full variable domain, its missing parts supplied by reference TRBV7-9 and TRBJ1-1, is DTGVSQNPRHKITKRGQNVTFRCDPISEHNRLYWYRQTLGQGPEFLTYFQNEAQLEKSRLLSDRFSAERPKGSFSTLEIQRTEQGDSAMYLCASSLGEGLTEAFFGQGTRLTVV.

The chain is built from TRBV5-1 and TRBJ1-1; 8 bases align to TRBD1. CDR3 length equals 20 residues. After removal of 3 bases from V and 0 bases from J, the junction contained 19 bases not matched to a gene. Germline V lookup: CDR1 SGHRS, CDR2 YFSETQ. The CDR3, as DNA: TGCGCCAGCAGCTCAAATCGAAAAAAGGGACAGGAAGGAATGAACACTGAAGCTTTCTTT. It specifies CASSSNRKKGQEGMNTEAFF.

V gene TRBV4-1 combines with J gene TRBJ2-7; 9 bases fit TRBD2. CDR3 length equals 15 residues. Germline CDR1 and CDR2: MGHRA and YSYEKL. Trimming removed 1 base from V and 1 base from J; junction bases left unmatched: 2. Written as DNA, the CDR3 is TGCGCCAGCAGCCAAGGGGCGGGAGGGTCCTACGAGCAGTACTTC. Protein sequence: CASSQGAGGSYEQYF.

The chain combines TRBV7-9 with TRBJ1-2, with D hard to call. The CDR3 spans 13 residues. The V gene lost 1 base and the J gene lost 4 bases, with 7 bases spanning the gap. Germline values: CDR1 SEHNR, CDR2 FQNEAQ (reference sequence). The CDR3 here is CASSLDRFYGYTF. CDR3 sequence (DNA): TGTGCCAGCAGCTTAGACCGGTTCTATGGCTACACCTTC.

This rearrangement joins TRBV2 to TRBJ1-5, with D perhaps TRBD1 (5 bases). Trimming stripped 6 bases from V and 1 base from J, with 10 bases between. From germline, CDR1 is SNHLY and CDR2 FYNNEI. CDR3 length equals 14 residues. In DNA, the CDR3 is TGTGCCAGCAGGGGCGACAGAAGCAATCAGCCCCAGCATTTT. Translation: CASRGDRSNQPQHF.

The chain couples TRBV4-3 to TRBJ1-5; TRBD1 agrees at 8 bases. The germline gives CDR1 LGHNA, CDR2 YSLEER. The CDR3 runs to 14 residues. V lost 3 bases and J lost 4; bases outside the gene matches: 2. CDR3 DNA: TGCGCCAGCAGCCATCAGGGGGCGAATCAGCCCCAGCATTTT. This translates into CASSHQGANQPQHF.

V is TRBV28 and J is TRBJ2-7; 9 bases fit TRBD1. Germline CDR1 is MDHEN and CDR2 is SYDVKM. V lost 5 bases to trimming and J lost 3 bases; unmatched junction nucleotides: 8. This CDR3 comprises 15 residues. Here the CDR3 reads CASSGAGTGIYEQYF. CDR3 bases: TGTGCCAGCAGTGGAGCCGGGACAGGGATCTACGAGCAGTACTTC.

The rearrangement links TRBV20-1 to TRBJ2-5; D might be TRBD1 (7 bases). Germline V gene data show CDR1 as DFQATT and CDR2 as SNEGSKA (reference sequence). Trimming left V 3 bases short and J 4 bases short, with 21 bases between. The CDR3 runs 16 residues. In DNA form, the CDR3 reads TGCAGTGCTAGTACCGCACGGGACCAGGGGGGAGAGACCCAGTACTTC. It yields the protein CSASTARDQGGETQYF.

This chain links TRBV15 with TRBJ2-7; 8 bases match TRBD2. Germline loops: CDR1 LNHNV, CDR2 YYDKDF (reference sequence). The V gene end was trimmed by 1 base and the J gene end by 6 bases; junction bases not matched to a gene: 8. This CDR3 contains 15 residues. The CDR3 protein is CATSRVLGLVAEQYF. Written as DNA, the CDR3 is TGTGCCACCAGCAGAGTGTTGGGACTAGTCGCCGAGCAGTACTTC.

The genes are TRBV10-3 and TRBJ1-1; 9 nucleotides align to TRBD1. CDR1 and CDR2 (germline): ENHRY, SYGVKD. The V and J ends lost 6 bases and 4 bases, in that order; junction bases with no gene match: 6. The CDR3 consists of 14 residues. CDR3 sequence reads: CAISPQGASTEAFF. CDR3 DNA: TGTGCCATCAGCCCACAGGGGGCGAGCACTGAAGCTTTCTTT.

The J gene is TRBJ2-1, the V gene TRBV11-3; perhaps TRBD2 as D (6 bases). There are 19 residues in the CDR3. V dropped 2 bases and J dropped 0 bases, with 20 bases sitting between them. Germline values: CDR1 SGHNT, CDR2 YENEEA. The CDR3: CASSLSGRGLPSSYNEQFF. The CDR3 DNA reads TGTGCCAGCAGCTTAAGTGGGCGGGGACTCCCGAGCTCCTACAATGAGCAGTTCTTC.

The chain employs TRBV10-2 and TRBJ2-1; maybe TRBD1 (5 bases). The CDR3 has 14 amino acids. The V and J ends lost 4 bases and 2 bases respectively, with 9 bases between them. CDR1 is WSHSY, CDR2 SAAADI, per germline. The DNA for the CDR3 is TGCGCCAGCAGTGGAAGGGGTACCTACAATGAGCAGTTCTTC. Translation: CASSGRGTYNEQFF.

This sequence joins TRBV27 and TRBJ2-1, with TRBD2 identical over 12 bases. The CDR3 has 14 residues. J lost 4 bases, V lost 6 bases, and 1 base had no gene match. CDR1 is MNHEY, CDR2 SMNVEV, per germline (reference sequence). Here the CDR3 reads CASRGTSGYNEQFF. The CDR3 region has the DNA TGTGCCAGCAGGGGGACTAGCGGGTACAATGAGCAGTTCTTC.

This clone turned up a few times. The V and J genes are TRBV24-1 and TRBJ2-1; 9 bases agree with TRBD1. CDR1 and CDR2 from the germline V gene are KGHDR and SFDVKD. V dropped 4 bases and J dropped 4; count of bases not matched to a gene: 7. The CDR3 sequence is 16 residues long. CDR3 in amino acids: CATSDTSGTGYNEQFF. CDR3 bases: TGTGCCACCAGTGACACCTCCGGGACAGGGTACAATGAGCAGTTCTTC.

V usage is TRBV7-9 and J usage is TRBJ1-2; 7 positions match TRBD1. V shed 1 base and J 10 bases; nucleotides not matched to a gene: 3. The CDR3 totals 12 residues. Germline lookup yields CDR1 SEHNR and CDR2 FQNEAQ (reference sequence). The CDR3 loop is CASSLDRGNYTF. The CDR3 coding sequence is TGTGCCAGCAGCTTAGACAGGGGAAACTACACCTTC. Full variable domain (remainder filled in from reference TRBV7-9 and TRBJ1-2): DTGVSQNPRHKITKRGQNVTFRCDPISEHNRLYWYRQTLGQGPEFLTYFQNEAQLEKSRLLSDRFSAERPKGSFSTLEIQRTEQGDSAMYLCASSLDRGNYTFGSGTRLTVV.

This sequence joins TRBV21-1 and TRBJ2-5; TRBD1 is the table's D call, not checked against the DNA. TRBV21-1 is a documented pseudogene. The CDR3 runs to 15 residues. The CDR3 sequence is CASSKGQGARETQYF. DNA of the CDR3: TGTGCCAGCAGCAAAGGGCAGGGGGCACGGGAGACCCAGTACTTC.

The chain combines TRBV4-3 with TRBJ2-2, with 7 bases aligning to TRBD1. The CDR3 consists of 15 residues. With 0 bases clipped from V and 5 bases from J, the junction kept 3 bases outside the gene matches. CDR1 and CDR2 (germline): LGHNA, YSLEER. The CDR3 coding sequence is TGCGCCAGCAGCCAAGAGGCCAGGGGGACCGGGGAGCTGTTTTTT. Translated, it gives CASSQEARGTGELFF.

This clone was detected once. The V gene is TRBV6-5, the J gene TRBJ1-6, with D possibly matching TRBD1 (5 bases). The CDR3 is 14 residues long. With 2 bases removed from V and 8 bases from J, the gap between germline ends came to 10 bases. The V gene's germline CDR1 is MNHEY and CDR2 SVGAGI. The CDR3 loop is CASSYGQGYSPLHF. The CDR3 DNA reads TGTGCCAGCAGTTACGGTCAGGGTTATTCACCCCTCCACTTT.

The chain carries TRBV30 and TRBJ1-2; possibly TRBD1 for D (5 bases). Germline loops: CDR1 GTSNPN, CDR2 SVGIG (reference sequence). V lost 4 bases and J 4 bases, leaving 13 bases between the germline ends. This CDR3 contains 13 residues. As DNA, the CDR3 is TGTGCCTGGATTTTCCCCCAGGGCTATGGCTACACCTTC. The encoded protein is CAWIFPQGYGYTF.

CDR3 DNA sequence: TGTGCCAGCAGCTTGATGGGGGGACGGGAGGGAAACACCATATATTTT. This encodes CASSLMGGREGNTIYF. The chain couples TRBV7-2 to TRBJ1-3, with a weak D call TRBD1 (5 bases). The CDR3 sequence is 16 residues long. With 3 bases removed from V and 4 bases from J, the gap between germline ends came to 16 bases. Germline V lookup: CDR1 SGHTA, CDR2 FQGNSA.

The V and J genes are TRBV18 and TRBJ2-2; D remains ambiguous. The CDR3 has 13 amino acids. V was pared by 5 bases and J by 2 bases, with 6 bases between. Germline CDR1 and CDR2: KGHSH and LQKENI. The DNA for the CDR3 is TGTGCCAGCTCAAAGACTAACACCGGGGAGCTGTTTTTT. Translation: CASSKTNTGELFF.